The 2 T cell receptor beta chains presented below share a single source sample, sequenced in a study of response to subunit inactivated influenza vaccine. From the RT-PCR reads, TCRdb called clonotypes with MiXCR, one entry per CDR3 protein. The repertoire holds some 300,000 distinct CDR3 sequences, with around 22% as singletons. The source material was PBMCs from blood, sampled around 22 months after vaccination. The receptors come from a man aged 50 to 69 who received an inactivated influenza vaccine.

The chain uses TRBV3-1 and TRBJ2-3, with D perhaps matching TRBD1 (6 bases). CDR1 and CDR2 from the germline V gene are LGHDT and YNNKEL (reference sequence). Between the trimmed V and J ends, which lost 6 bases and 4 bases, there was a span of 14 bases. The CDR3 runs 14 residues. CDR3 nucleotide sequence: TGTGCCAGCAGTCGAATACAGGGCGCAGATACGCAGTATTTT. Protein: CASSRIQGADTQYF.

In this sample, this clonotype turned up many times. This chain links TRBV27 with TRBJ2-5; 10 bases fit TRBD2. Trimming cost V 1 base and J 1 base; bases outside gene matches: 6. The germline V gene has CDR1 MNHEY and CDR2 SMNVEV (reference sequence). This CDR3 is 17 amino acids long. The DNA for the CDR3 is TGTGCCAGCAGTTTATTAGGAGCTAGCGGGAGCCAAGAGACCCAGTACTTC. It yields the protein CASSLLGASGSQETQYF.